These T cell receptor beta chains were read from a single sample in a study of OX40 agonist ivuxolimab in advanced cancers. Only in-frame clones appear in the TCRdb table, and some are missing; sequencing was by immunoSEQ multiplex PCR. The sample holds around 76,000 clones; about 90% are singletons and the top ten take approximately 0.5%. This specimen was CD4+ or CD8+ T cells sorted from blood, taken in a trial of the OX40 agonist ivuxolimab. These receptors originate from an adult with an advanced solid tumor such as melanoma, head and neck, liver or kidney cancer. Each CDR3 is given with its conserved first and last residue. A D gene is named only where the DNA matches it firmly. The size field is filled for only some rows; it gives once, few, many or a size class.

TRBJ1-6,.,14,TRBV7-2,.,TGTGCCAGCAGCTTACAGGGGCTCGGTTCACCCCTCCACTTT,CASSLQGLGSPLHF
TRBJ2-1,TRBD1,16,TRBV7-8,.,TGTGCCAGCAGCTCCCTTTACCGGGACAGGGGGAATGAGCAGTTCTTC,CASSSLYRDRGNEQFF
TRBJ2-1,.,13,TRBV5-1,.,TGCGCCAGCAGCTCACAGGGCTACAATGAGCAGTTCTTC,CASSSQGYNEQFF
TRBJ2-5,.,14,TRBV19,.,TGTGCCAGTAGTCCAGACCGGCTCCAAGAGACCCAGTACTTC,CASSPDRLQETQYF
TRBJ1-1,.,13,TRBV7-9,.,TGTGCCAGCGACCGAGGGACGGGAGTAATGGCTTTCTTT,CASDRGTGVMAFF
TRBJ1-6,.,15,TRBV19,.,TGTGCCAGTAGCGTCCCTTTACGGGGAAATTCACCCCTCCACTTT,CASSVPLRGNSPLHF
TRBJ1-6,.,16,TRBV7-2,.,TGTGCCAGCAGCACGAGGACCGGGGCATATAATTCACCCCTCCACTTT,CASSTRTGAYNSPLHF
TRBJ2-7,TRBD2,14,TRBV10-3,.,TGTGCCATCAGTGATAGCGGGGGATCCTACGAGCAGTACTTC,CAISDSGGSYEQYF
TRBJ2-1,.,14,TRBV5-1,.,TGCGCCAGCAGCTTGGCCATGATTTACAATGAGCAGTTCTTC,CASSLAMIYNEQFF
TRBJ2-5,.,11,TRBV10-3,.,TGTGCCATCAGCGGAGGAGAGACCCAGTACTTC,CAISGGETQYF
TRBJ2-1,.,15,TRBV9,.,TGTGCCAGCAGCGAACGGGACTTCTCCTACAATGAGCAGTTCTTC,CASSERDFSYNEQFF
TRBJ1-1,.,14,TRBV18,.,TGTGCCAGCTCCACCACAGGAACCCACACTGAAGCTTTCTTT,CASSTTGTHTEAFF
TRBJ2-4,.,15,TRBV7-2,.,TGTGCCAGCAGTACAGCGTCTCTAGCCAAAAACATTCAGTACTTC,CASSTASLAKNIQYF
TRBJ1-2,TRBD1,14,TRBV29-1,once,TGCAGCATAGGACAGGGGACACTTAACTATGGCTACACCTTC,CSIGQGTLNYGYTF
TRBJ2-1,.,16,TRBV4-3,.,TGCGCCAGCAGCCAAGAGATACAGGATCCCTACAATGAGCAGTTCTTC,CASSQEIQDPYNEQFF
TRBJ2-5,.,11,TRBV20-1,once,TGCAGTGCTAGCCCCCTTGCCCAACAGTACTTC,CSASPLAQQYF
TRBJ2-3,.,15,TRBV5-1,.,TGCGCCAGCAGCTTCTCGGGACAGCGGGTGGATACGCAGTATTTT,CASSFSGQRVDTQYF
TRBJ2-2,TRBD1,13,TRBV29-1,.,TGCAGCGCAGACAGGGGTGGCACCGGGGAGCTGTTTTTT,CSADRGGTGELFF